These 23 T cell receptor beta chains originate from one sample sequenced in a study of shared clonotypes between healthy human individuals. Sequencing was performed with immunoSEQ multiplex PCR; in TCRdb, only in-frame clones are kept and a portion is missing. The sample gives more than 1.2 million clones, approximately 98.5% of which show up once; about 0.34% is in the top ten. The sequenced sample consisted of naive CD4+ T cells sorted from blood. Subset of the sample: CD45RA+ positively selected. The receptors were gathered from a man aged 30 to 45 in good health.

The chain employs TRBV4-3 and TRBJ2-2, with a weak D call TRBD1 (6 bases). Germline V lookup: CDR1 LGHNA, CDR2 YSLEER. The germline V and J ends were trimmed by 0 bases and 5 bases, with 16 bases remaining between them. The CDR3 extends over 17 amino acids. DNA of the CDR3: TGCGCCAGCAGCCAAGATGGGCAGGGGAAGTGGACCGGGGAGCTGTTTTTT. Its protein product is CASSQDGQGKWTGELFF.

This chain joins TRBV5-1 and TRBJ2-7, with D possibly matching TRBD2 (5 bases). V was pared by 2 bases and J by 4 bases, with 10 bases between. The CDR3 spans 13 residues. Germline-derived CDR1 and CDR2 are SGHRS and YFSETQ. The CDR3 spells CASSLLRGYEQYF. The DNA for the CDR3 is TGCGCCAGCAGCTTACTCCGAGGGTACGAGCAGTACTTC.

This chain joins TRBV19 and TRBJ2-3; TRBD2 is a possible D gene (7 bases). Germline CDR1 reads LNHDA; CDR2 reads SQIVND (reference sequence). This CDR3 contains 16 residues. Trimming removed 7 bases at V and 15 bases at J, with 32 bases between. The CDR3, as DNA: TGTGCCAGTACCACCGGCGGGAGCCAGGGGACCTGGACGGTATATTTT. Protein product: CASTTGGSQGTWTVYF.

This clone was observed a handful of times. This CDR3 is also generated by other DNA sequences in the sample. The chain employs TRBV9 and TRBJ2-1; possible D gene TRBD2, 7 bases. Germline V gene sequence: CDR1 SGDLS, CDR2 YYNGEE. Trimming cost V 0 bases and J 4 bases, with 11 bases left between them. This CDR3 contains 15 residues. Written as DNA, the CDR3 is TGTGCCAGCAGCGTAGAGGGGGACTATTACAATGAGCAGTTCTTC. Its translation: CASSVEGDYYNEQFF.

The chain uses TRBV18 and TRBJ1-5; no clear D gene. The CDR3 sequence is 13 residues long. Trimming stripped 2 bases from V and 5 bases from J, with 7 bases between. Germline V lookup: CDR1 KGHSH, CDR2 LQKENI. CDR3 residues: CASSPWVYQPQHF. The DNA of the CDR3 is TGTGCCAGCTCACCATGGGTTTATCAGCCCCAGCATTTT.

CDR3 in DNA: TGCGCCAGCAGCCAAGAAAGGGGAGATACCTACGAGCAGTACTTC. It yields the protein CASSQERGDTYEQYF. The chain combines TRBV4-3 with TRBJ2-7; D may correspond to TRBD1 or TRBD2 (5 bases each). This CDR3 has 15 amino acids. Between the trimmed V and J ends, which lost 0 bases and 2 bases, there was a span of 11 bases. The germline gives CDR1 LGHNA, CDR2 YSLEER.

The chain couples TRBV27 to TRBJ2-7; D uncertain. V lost 5 bases and J lost 6, with 20 bases in between. Germline V gene data show CDR1 as MNHEY and CDR2 as SMNVEV (reference sequence). The CDR3 runs to 15 residues. For the CDR3, the DNA is TGTGCCAGCAGTCAAACCCGGTTTCACATAGTCGAGCAGTACTTC. As protein: CASSQTRFHIVEQYF.

This rearrangement joins TRBV5-5 to TRBJ2-7; a weak D match, TRBD2 (6 bases). Trimming stripped 4 bases from V and 2 bases from J, with 19 bases between. CDR3 size: 16 residues. Germline CDR1 is SGHKS and CDR2 is YYEKEE (reference sequence). The chain's CDR3 is CASSLYPSDPTYEQYF. Here the CDR3 DNA reads TGTGCCAGCAGCCTTTATCCTAGCGACCCAACCTACGAGCAGTACTTC.

In nucleotides, the CDR3 is TGTGCCAGCAGAGAAGGGGGCGAGCAGTACTTC. Translated, it gives CASREGGEQYF. This chain uses TRBV6-5 with TRBJ2-7; D is possibly TRBD1 (6 bases). Trimming cost V 6 bases and J 6 bases, with 9 bases left between them. Germline lookup yields CDR1 MNHEY and CDR2 SVGAGI. CDR3 size: 11 residues.

In its sample, this clone was seen once. The sample holds other DNA sequences that translate to the same CDR3. The CDR3 nucleotides are TGTGCCAGCAGCGCGCCGGGACTAGCGGGAAATGAGCAGTTCTTC. Protein product: CASSAPGLAGNEQFF. The V call is TRBV11-2, the J call TRBJ2-1, with 13 bases identical to TRBD2. The CDR3 sequence is 15 residues long. The ends lost 5 bases at V and 7 bases at J; junction bases unmatched: 5. The V gene's germline CDR1 is SGHAT and CDR2 FQNNGV.

The chain employs TRBV7-2 and TRBJ2-3; 8 nucleotides agree with TRBD2. The CDR3 extends over 17 amino acids. The ends lost 2 bases at V and 5 bases at J; junction bases unmatched: 12. CDR1 is SGHTA and CDR2 is FQGNSA in the germline V gene. The CDR3 nucleotides are TGTGCCAGCAGCTTAATGGTCCGGGAGGGCCATGGAGATACGCAGTATTTT. It translates to CASSLMVREGHGDTQYF.

The chain is built from TRBV28 and TRBJ2-7, with D unresolved. Per germline, CDR1 MDHEN and CDR2 SYDVKM. CDR3 length equals 11 residues. V was pared by 5 bases and J by 3 bases, with 5 bases between. CDR3 DNA sequence: TGTGCCAGCAGTCACCTCTACGAGCAGTACTTC. This gives the protein CASSHLYEQYF. The variable domain in full, with the rest retrieved from reference TRBV28 and TRBJ2-7, is DVKVTQSSRYLVKRTGEKVFLECVQDMDHENMFWYRQDPGLGLRLIYFSYDVKMKEKGDIPEGYSVSREKKERFSLILESASTNQTSMYLCASSHLYEQYFGPGTRLTVT.

The chain combines TRBV30 with TRBJ2-7; D unclear. The ends were cut back, 0 bases at V and 3 bases at J, with 6 bases in the middle. The V gene's germline CDR1 is GTSNPN and CDR2 SVGIG (reference sequence). The CDR3 totals 12 residues. The CDR3 coding sequence is TGTGCCTGGAGTGTTGCAGACTACGAGCAGTACTTC. It codes for CAWSVADYEQYF.

This chain uses TRBV11-3 with TRBJ2-3, with D unresolved. CDR3 length: 13 amino acids. Per germline, CDR1 SGHNT and CDR2 YENEEA. V gave up 2 bases and J gave up 2 bases, with 5 bases separating them. CDR3 protein: CASSLPDTDTQYF. The DNA for the CDR3 is TGTGCCAGCAGCTTACCCGACACAGATACGCAGTATTTT.

Comment on this clone: A junction boundary mismatches the germline segment, possibly from a read error. This chain connects TRBV11-2 to TRBJ2-7; no definite D call. Germline V gene data show CDR1 as SGHAT and CDR2 as FQNNGV. The length of the CDR3 is 13 residues. CDR3: CASSLATVETRNF. CDR3 in DNA: TGTGCCAGCAGCTTAGCCACCGTCGAGACCCGGAACTTC. Full variable domain (remainder filled in from reference TRBV11-2 and TRBJ2-7): EAGVAQSPRYKIIEKRQSVAFWCNPISGHATLYWYQQILGQGPKLLIQFQNNGVVDDSQLPKDRFSAERLKGVDSTLKIQPAKLEDSAVYLCASSLATVETRNFGPGTRLTVT.

V is TRBV28 and J is TRBJ1-5, with TRBD1 matching over 8 bases. Germline V CDR1 and CDR2: MDHEN, SYDVKM. This CDR3 has 17 residues. The V and J ends lost 2 bases and 9 bases, in that order; junction bases with no gene match: 15. DNA of the CDR3: TGTGCCAGCAGTTTAATTAGGACAGGGTATGAGGTATGGCCCCAGCATTTT. Protein product: CASSLIRTGYEVWPQHF.

The CDR3 sequence is CASSGQIQETQYF. CDR3 coding DNA: TGTGCCAGCAGTGGACAGATCCAAGAGACCCAGTACTTC. This chain uses TRBV6-5 with TRBJ2-5; D might be TRBD1 (6 bases). Germline values: CDR1 MNHEY, CDR2 SVGAGI. The length of the CDR3 is 13 residues. The V end was cut by 5 bases, the J end by 1 base, with 8 bases between.

CDR3 nucleotides: TGCGCCAGCAGCTTTCCGACTAGCGGGATAAATACGCAGTATTTT. It yields the protein CASSFPTSGINTQYF. The chain combines TRBV5-1 with TRBJ2-3; 11 positions match TRBD2. Germline CDR1 and CDR2: SGHRS and YFSETQ. This CDR3 has 15 amino acids. The V segment lost 2 bases and the J segment 7 bases; nucleotides outside the gene matches: 6. Variable domain in full (rest from reference TRBV5-1 and TRBJ2-3): KAGVTQTPRYLIKTRGQQVTLSCSPISGHRSVSWYQQTPGQGLQFLFEYFSETQRNKGNFPGRFSGRQFSNSRSEMNVSTLELGDSALYLCASSFPTSGINTQYFGPGTRLTVL.

The chain joins TRBV6-5 to TRBJ1-1, with 9 bases lining up with TRBD1. Germline V lookup: CDR1 MNHEY, CDR2 SVGAGI. The CDR3 sequence is 14 residues long. Trimming cost V 7 bases and J 0 bases; bases outside gene matches: 3. In DNA, the CDR3 is TGTGCCAGCAAACGGGACAGGGTGAACACTGAAGCTTTCTTT. Translating gives CASKRDRVNTEAFF.

With regard to this clone: The same CDR3 also results from other DNA sequences found in this sample. This chain connects TRBV19 to TRBJ2-5, with 14 bases fitting TRBD2. Germline-derived CDR1 and CDR2 are LNHDA and SQIVND (reference sequence). Trimming cost V 4 bases and J 4 bases; bases outside gene matches: 2. The CDR3 totals 15 residues. Here the CDR3 DNA reads TGTGCCAGTAGTACAGGACTAGCGGGAGGAGAGACCCAGTACTTC. Its protein is CASSTGLAGGETQYF.

The chain combines TRBV7-3 with TRBJ2-1; TRBD2 agrees at 16 bases. CDR1 and CDR2 from the germline V gene are SGHTA and FQGTGA. The CDR3 loop spans 17 amino acids. V lost 0 bases, J lost 8 bases, and 4 bases stayed unmatched. The CDR3: CASSLTGTSGRGDEQFF. The CDR3 bases are TGTGCCAGCAGCTTAACAGGGACTAGCGGGAGGGGTGATGAGCAGTTCTTC. The variable domain in full, with the rest retrieved from reference TRBV7-3 and TRBJ2-1, is GAGVSQTPSNKVTEKGKYVELRCDPISGHTALYWYRQSLGQGPEFLIYFQGTGAADDSGLPNDRFFAVRPEGSVSTLKIQRTERGDSAVYLCASSLTGTSGRGDEQFFGPGTRLTVL.

This clone was picked up one time. One end of the junction is discordant with germline, which a read error may explain. This sequence joins TRBV5-6 and TRBJ1-1; D is perhaps TRBD1 (5 bases). This CDR3 has 12 amino acids. Germline CDR1 is SGHDT and CDR2 is YYEEEE. The CDR3 DNA reads TGTGCCAGCAGCTTGACCACAGGCGAGGGGCTCTTT. It encodes CASSLTTGEGLF.

The gene calls are TRBV15 and TRBJ2-1; possible D gene TRBD2, 6 bases. Trimming removed 5 bases at V and 9 bases at J, with 23 bases between. CDR3 length: 16 residues. Germline V gene lookup returns CDR1 LNHNV and CDR2 YYDKDF (reference sequence). The CDR3 spells CATSPLAPRDFVEQFF. DNA for the CDR3: TGTGCCACCAGCCCATTAGCCCCGAGGGACTTCGTTGAGCAGTTCTTC.